This T cell receptor (beta chain) was captured by sequencing in a study of cytomegalovirus exposure and HLA in healthy donors (dated by TCRdb to about 2017). Study-wide context: In an earlier analysis of fewer than 750 of the donors, approximately 260 Gb of sequence data and approximately 120 million unique TCR beta sequences from 150 million to 200 million T cells were reported. An early release covering some 640 HLA-typed donors comprised approximately 300 gigabases of sequencing data and 85 million or so unique TCR sequences. Of the 300 to 450 genotyped donors, 65% to 90% fell in the genetic ancestry cluster associated with self-reported Caucasian donors. The study aimed to test whether signatures of past pathogen exposure could be identified by cataloging public T cell receptors. The T cell repertoires of roughly 660 subjects were profiled by immunosequencing and related to cytomegalovirus serostatus. Besides the first cohort of roughly 700 subjects, a separate validation cohort made up of about 120 different subjects was used. The study combined high-throughput TCR immunosequencing, statistical association of individual TCRs with disease status, and machine learning to predict cytomegalovirus infection status. A later analysis re-analyzed previously published TCR beta repertoires from roughly 690 donors and added high-resolution HLA genotyping to study TCR occurrence patterns. Rather than using new phenotypic data, the later analysis identified candidate immune exposures from TCR beta sequences and from how often those sequences occurred across donors. In an earlier analysis of over 550 of the donors, high-throughput TCR beta sequencing was used to judge whether each TCR beta V gene segment behaved as functional or pseudogenic. Alongside the repertoire data, information on donor age, sex, ethnicity and CMV serostatus was compiled. In a later genetic analysis, genome-wide SNP genotypes for about 65% of the roughly 700 donors were used, and that subset was treated as a discovery cohort. Every discovery cohort repertoire had been produced on one sequencing platform. HLA typing covered class I and class II loci at four-digit resolution. Typing coverage varied by locus: 629-630 donors for A, B, C, DRB1 and DQB1; some 520 for DQA1; around 610 for DPA1; around 450 for DPB1. Roughly 5 DR-DQ haplotypes were treated as single units for association and clustering because of strong linkage in the cohort. Among some 410 genotyped donors of the cohort, an average of approximately 200,000 unique TCR beta nucleotide sequences was sequenced per donor, of which roughly 17% were non-productive.

General conclusions and limits of the study: A later analysis found that HLA-associated TCR beta chains were more clonally expanded and had lower generation probabilities than equally common non-associated chains. The presence/absence analyses assumed that sequencing depth was roughly uniform across donors, and that assumption may not be true. Because the 87-base-pair reads could not distinguish some IMGT-functional V segments, including TRBV6-2 and TRBV6-3, those segments were excluded. A further reported finding was that TCR beta sequences accurately predicted the HLA-A and HLA-B alleles for most subjects in the first cohort. Linkage disequilibrium might explain the correlated functional status among segregating V segments, but an unknown experimental factor could not be ruled out. Because counts were too low, 15 to 20 rarely observed V segments, including chromosome 9 orphons, were excluded from the earlier analysis of 500 to 700 of the donors. In a later genetic analysis, a missense DCLRE1C variant was associated with V-gene and J-gene trimming of TCR beta chains, and the association was replicated in an independent cohort. Immune exposure information for the cohort was limited to CMV serostatus. At a false discovery rate of 0.05, a later analysis linked approximately 18,000 TCR beta sequences to specific HLA alleles. A group of highly shared sequence variants was considered likely to be a technical artifact of the sequencing pipeline. A later analysis reported that several top co-occurrence clusters appeared linked to parvovirus B19, influenza, CMV and Epstein-Barr virus. Assigning TCR associations to individual alleles was difficult when HLA alleles, especially DR and DQ, strongly co-occurred. The classifier was reported to diagnose cytomegalovirus status with high specificity and sensitivity in both the original cohort and the validation cohort. HLA typing was unavailable for some donors at each locus, so association tests used only the typed subset. In a later genetic analysis, fewer N-insertions in productive TCRs were reported among donors in an Asian-associated ancestry cluster than the roughly 710-donor mean. A later analysis found that TCR association rates varied across HLA loci, with DRB1 alleles showing the most associated TCRs and HLA-C alleles the fewest. In a later analysis, most CMV-associated TCR beta chains were found to appear HLA-restricted, with HLA associations seemingly driven largely by CMV exposure. The authors suggested that the approach could potentially be generalized to other disease states and immunological phenotypes. In vitro tests confirmed that a few of the cytomegalovirus-associated TCR beta chains recognize cytomegalovirus antigens. The study gave a list of over 150 TCR beta chains associated with cytomegalovirus. Across donors, most TCR sequences were observed very rarely, whereas some public TCRs were present in many individuals. The cohort was sequenced for TCR beta chains only, and without alpha or paired-chain data the features that could be detected were limited. An earlier analysis of several hundred of the donors showed that most TCR beta V segments appeared in productive rearrangements either about 87% or about 30% of the time, which broadly matched IMGT annotations.

The cohort consisted of 666 healthy bone marrow donors. At the time of sampling, all cohort members were nominally healthy, though unrecorded immune exposures were likely present. The donor was CMV seropositive and belonged to the group of 250 to 300 seropositive cohort members. Each donor provided a peripheral blood sample, and peripheral blood mononuclear cells were used for TCR beta sequencing. The Qiagen DNeasy Blood Extraction Kit was used to extract genomic DNA from the blood cell samples. The library was prepared using the immunoSEQ multiplex PCR assay. For the multiplex PCR, a mixture combining 60 forward primers for TCR Vbeta segments and 13 reverse primers for TCR Jbeta segments was used. Amplification of the CDR3 region of rearranged TCR beta genes was performed with a multiplex PCR assay on genomic DNA. On the Illumina HiSeq System, the amplified TCR beta libraries were sequenced as 87-base-pair reads. Concerning the study's data processing: In a later analysis, about 80 million unique TCR beta chains were counted across the 500 to 700 repertoires, and some 10 million of these chains were shared by at least two donors. Raw reads were error-corrected and collapsed into unique sequences by a nearest-neighbor algorithm in which closely related sequences were merged to remove PCR and sequencing errors. To assign V, D and J gene segments, CDR3 sequences were aligned to IMGT reference sequences. For a sequence to be retained, at least a six-nucleotide match to both a V gene segment and a J gene segment was required. Rearrangements were classified as productive when the CDR3 lacked stop codons and remained in frame with V and J, and all other rearrangements were classified as non-productive. Following IMGT convention, CDR3 was defined as the stretch from the second conserved V-encoded cysteine up to the conserved J-encoded phenylalanine. The earlier analysis of approximately 500 of the donors excluded sequences that lacked an unambiguous match to a single V gene segment. An earlier analysis of about 590 of the donors classified V segments as functional when productive rearrangements were above 56.7% and as segregating when the standard deviation between donors was above 5%. A statistical classification framework was built to diagnose cytomegalovirus status from the catalog of TCR beta chain sequences. V and J gene assignment, in a later analysis, came from comparing TCR nucleotide sequences with IMGT/GENE-DB human TR gene sequences. In a later analysis, CDR3 sequences and most-parsimonious VDJ recombination scenarios were assigned using the TCRdist pipeline. In a later analysis, each TCR beta chain was defined by its CDR3 amino acid sequence together with its V-gene family, and reads lacking a unique V-gene family were excluded. A later analysis removed nearly 600 highly shared, low-generation-probability nucleotide sequences to deal with suspected cross-contamination and a sequencing artifact. For each public chain, a later analysis derived a clonal expansion index from normalized ranks of inferred template counts within each repertoire. Generation probabilities in a later analysis came from a VDJ recombination model fitted to out-of-frame rearrangements, and those results were checked against IGoR. In a later analysis, TCR-TCR, TCR-HLA and TCR-CMV co-occurrence was scored with hypergeometric tests, and a repertoire-size bias correction was applied to TCR pairs. To estimate false discovery rates, a later analysis permuted the HLA or CMV assignments 20 times. In a later analysis, co-occurring TCRs were grouped using DBSCAN, and TCRdist sequence similarity was added for clustering within HLA-allele-positive subsets. For co-occurrence clustering, repertoires with fewer than 30,000 or more than 120,000 public chains were excluded, along with four or five repertoires with anomalous nucleotide sharing. TCRdb obtained this table from immuneACCESS and retained in-frame rearrangements with V and J assigned. These tables miss some clones; where compared with another copy, unresolved V genes account for less than half of the shortfall, and the remainder is unexplained. V and J calls and clone size are those listed in that table; D and trimming were worked out from the DNA. This sample is represented by some 100,000 clones; roughly four fifths of them were singletons. Clones ranked in the top ten supply roughly 4.2% of the sample.

Trimming takes 11 bases off V and 3 bases off J; junction bases not matched to a gene: 8. The germline V gene gives CDR1 as SNHLY and CDR2 as FYNNEI. Including cysteine and phenylalanine, the CDR3 has 14 amino acids. The kept DNA is CDR3 alone, 42 bases in frame from the first base. Regarding this clone: No antigen is known for it. Base qualities are not recorded, but no much larger clone differs from it by a single base.

The receptor comes from a woman aged 40 to 49 in good health and CMV-seropositive. Recombination joined TRBV2 with TRBJ1-2, with 11 middle bases fitting TRBD1. The sample comprised PBMCs. The nucleotide sequence is given as TGTGCCTCCGGGGACAGGGGGAGTCACTATGGCTACACCTTC. Protein translation: CASGDRGSHYGYTF. The full variable domain, completed from the reference TRBV2 and TRBJ1-2 proteins outside the CDR3, reads EPEVTQTPSHQVTQMGQEVILRCVPISNHLYFYWYRQILGQKVEFLVSFYNNEISEKSEIFDDQFSVERPDGSNFTLKIRSTKLEDSAMYFCASGDRGSHYGYTFGSGTRLTVV.